Listed below are T cell receptor beta chains from one sample, sequenced in a study of blood T cell repertoires in COVID-19. The method was immunoSEQ multiplex PCR; TCRdb's version includes in-frame clones alone and lacks a portion of them. The sample lists roughly 230,000 clones; 80% to 85% were seen once. The source material was peripheral blood. These receptors were taken from a man between 45 and 60 years old with active or convalescent COVID-19. CDR3s include the opening cysteine and the closing phenylalanine or tryptophan. The order of the fields is V gene, D gene, J gene, clone size, CDR3 protein, CDR3 DNA. A D gene is named only where the DNA matches it firmly. Only part of the rows carry a size: once, few, many, or a class if the clone is expanded.

TRBV14,NA,TRBJ1-2,NA,CASSQGRWNYGYTF,TGTGCCAGCAGCCAAGGCAGGTGGAACTATGGCTACACCTTC
TRBV30,TRBD1,TRBJ1-4,NA,CAWTGTGNEKLFF,TGTGCCTGGACCGGGACAGGGAATGAAAAACTGTTTTTT
TRBV9,NA,TRBJ1-2,NA,CASSVEIVGGYGYTF,TGTGCCAGCAGCGTAGAGATTGTGGGGGGGTATGGCTACACCTTC
TRBV6-2/TRBV6-3,TRBD2,TRBJ2-4,NA,CASSFASGLAGQIAKNIQYF,TGTGCCAGCAGTTTCGCCTCGGGACTAGCGGGGCAAATAGCCAAAAACATTCAGTACTTC
TRBV6-5,TRBD1,TRBJ1-6,NA,CASSLTGQENSPLHF,TGTGCCAGCAGTCTTACGGGACAGGAGAATTCACCCCTCCACTTT
TRBV6-5,NA,TRBJ1-5,once,CASSTDRPRPQHF,TGTGCCAGCAGCACTGACAGGCCCCGGCCCCAGCATTTT
TRBV27,NA,TRBJ2-7,once,CASSSGQSTYEQYF,TGTGCCAGCAGTTCAGGACAATCGACCTACGAGCAGTACTTC
TRBV4-2,TRBD2,TRBJ2-1,NA,CASSQGLDEQFF,TGTGCCAGCAGCCAGGGACTAGATGAGCAGTTCTTC
TRBV19,TRBD1,TRBJ1-2,NA,CASSTSTGGKDYGYTF,TGTGCCAGTAGCACCTCGACAGGGGGCAAAGACTATGGCTACACCTTC
TRBV13,TRBD2,TRBJ2-2,NA,CASSFRGGRGELFF,TGTGCCAGCAGCTTCCGCGGGGGGCGGGGGGAGCTGTTTTTT
TRBV19,NA,TRBJ1-1,NA,CASSIGNRVNTEAFF,TGTGCCAGTAGTATTGGGAACAGGGTGAACACTGAAGCTTTCTTT
TRBV12-3/TRBV12-4,NA,TRBJ1-3,NA,CASSLRGTIYF,TGTGCCAGCAGTTTAAGGGGCACCATATATTTT
TRBV7-3,TRBD1,TRBJ2-5,NA,CASSKTGGETQYF,TGTGCCAGCAGCAAGACAGGGGGGGAGACCCAGTACTTC
TRBV5-1,TRBD1,TRBJ1-4,few,CASSLVQGVNEKLFF,TGCGCCAGCAGCTTGGTTCAGGGGGTTAATGAAAAACTGTTTTTT
TRBV5-1,NA,TRBJ2-6,NA,CASSLDSGAGANVLTF,TGCGCCAGCAGCTTGGATTCAGGGGCTGGGGCCAACGTCCTGACTTTC
TRBV6-5,TRBD2,TRBJ2-7,many,CASGPSGASYEQYF,TGTGCCAGCGGGCCTAGCGGGGCATCCTACGAGCAGTACTTC
TRBV21-1,NA,TRBJ2-7,NA,CASSKVCDEQYF,TGTGCCAGCAGCAAAGTATGTGACGAGCAGTACTTC
TRBV5-1,TRBD1,TRBJ2-2,NA,CASSWGQANTGELFF,TGCGCCAGCAGCTGGGGACAGGCGAACACCGGGGAGCTGTTTTTT
TRBV4-1,TRBD1,TRBJ1-5,NA,CASSQHLQGVSNQPQHF,TGCGCCAGCAGCCAACATTTGCAGGGGGTTAGCAATCAGCCCCAGCATTTT
TRBV29-1,NA,TRBJ2-3,NA,CSVDSTDTQYF,TGCAGCGTTGACTCCACAGATACGCAGTATTTT
TRBV5-1,NA,TRBJ1-4,NA,CASSLTGSTNEKLFF,TGCGCCAGCAGCTTGACAGGTTCAACTAATGAAAAACTGTTTTTT
TRBV5-1,TRBD1,TRBJ1-1,NA,CASRDRALCATEAFF,TGCGCCAGCAGGGACAGGGCTTTGTGTGCCACTGAAGCTTTCTTT
TRBV7-2,TRBD2,TRBJ2-1,NA,CASSSRLAGGLVYNEQFF,TGTGCCAGCAGCTCCCGACTAGCGGGGGGGCTAGTCTACAATGAGCAGTTCTTC
TRBV10-3,NA,TRBJ2-5,NA,CAISGSRGQETQYF,TGTGCCATCAGTGGGAGCCGGGGCCAAGAGACCCAGTACTTC
TRBV5-5,NA,TRBJ1-2,NA,CASSVRTGDGYTF,TGTGCCAGCAGCGTCCGGACTGGGGATGGCTACACCTTC
TRBV4-1,NA,TRBJ1-2,NA,CASSQDAGGQRNYGYTF,TGCGCCAGCAGCCAAGATGCCGGGGGGCAGAGGAACTATGGCTACACCTTC
TRBV2,NA,TRBJ1-1,NA,CASVLQPNTEAFF,TGTGCCAGCGTGTTACAGCCGAACACTGAAGCTTTCTTT
TRBV4-2,TRBD1,TRBJ2-7,NA,CASSQGRGMNEQYF,TGTGCCAGCAGCCAAGGCAGGGGGATGAACGAGCAGTACTTC
TRBV5-1,NA,TRBJ1-4,NA,CASSRTGATNEKLFF,TGCGCCAGCAGCCGGACGGGGGCAACTAATGAAAAACTGTTTTTT
TRBV5-1,TRBD1,TRBJ2-7,NA,CASSPGTATYEQYF,TGCGCCAGCAGCCCAGGGACAGCTACCTACGAGCAGTACTTC
TRBV5-1,NA,TRBJ1-4,NA,CASSYHRASTNEKLFF,TGCGCCAGCAGCTACCACAGGGCATCAACTAATGAAAAACTGTTTTTT
TRBV28,NA,TRBJ1-5,NA,CASYRYNQPQHF,TGTGCCAGCTACAGGTACAATCAGCCCCAGCATTTT
TRBV5-1,TRBD1,TRBJ1-1,NA,CASSPSGTANTEAFF,TGCGCCAGCAGCCCCTCCGGGACAGCGAACACTGAAGCTTTCTTT
TRBV2,TRBD1,TRBJ2-2,NA,CASRGTGGIRVTGELFF,TGTGCCAGCAGGGGGACAGGGGGGATCCGAGTCACCGGGGAGCTGTTTTTT
TRBV2,NA,TRBJ2-3,NA,CASRQGTDTQYF,TGTGCCAGCCGGCAGGGCACAGATACGCAGTATTTT
TRBV18,TRBD1,TRBJ1-1,NA,CASSLTGTGGLVPEAFF,TGTGCCAGCTCACTAACCGGGACAGGGGGCCTTGTCCCTGAAGCTTTCTTT
TRBV9,TRBD1,TRBJ2-1,once,CASSDGQGKHNEQFF,TGTGCCAGCAGCGACGGACAGGGGAAACACAATGAGCAGTTCTTC
TRBV12-5,NA,TRBJ2-1,NA,CASAPRTGRVNEQFF,TGTGCTAGTGCCCCCCGGACAGGGAGGGTCAATGAGCAGTTCTTC
TRBV28,TRBD1,TRBJ1-3,NA,CASRNRDRISGNTIYF,TGTGCCAGCAGGAACCGGGACAGGATCTCTGGAAACACCATATATTTT
TRBV3-1/TRBV3-2,TRBD1,TRBJ1-5,NA,CASSHYRGGNQPQHF,TGTGCCAGCAGCCATTACAGGGGAGGCAATCAGCCCCAGCATTTT
TRBV5-1,NA,TRBJ1-1,NA,CASGPGITAAEAFF,TGCGCCAGCGGACCGGGGATAACAGCAGCTGAAGCTTTCTTT
TRBV15,NA,TRBJ1-5,NA,CATSRDRGNQPQHF,TGTGCCACCAGCAGAGACAGGGGAAACCAGCCCCAGCATTTT
TRBV23-1,NA,TRBJ1-5,once,CASSQSCGQRRMSNQPQHF,TGCGCCAGCAGTCAATCGTGCGGACAGCGAAGAATGAGCAATCAGCCCCAGCATTTT
TRBV27,TRBD1,TRBJ2-3,NA,CASSFGTGSSDTQYF,TGTGCCAGCAGTTTCGGGACAGGGAGTTCAGATACGCAGTATTTT
TRBV29-1,TRBD1,TRBJ1-2,NA,CSVLRDRGHGYTF,TGCAGCGTGCTCCGGGACAGGGGACATGGCTACACCTTC
TRBV3-1/TRBV3-2,TRBD2,TRBJ2-7,NA,CASSQGLAGGYEQYF,TGTGCCAGCAGCCAGGGACTAGCGGGGGGCTACGAGCAGTACTTC
TRBV19,NA,TRBJ1-4,NA,CASSIQWAQGKLFF,TGTGCCAGTAGTATCCAGTGGGCCCAGGGAAAACTGTTTTTT
TRBV5-4,TRBD2,TRBJ2-3,NA,CASSRGSSGTDTQYF,TGTGCCAGCAGCCGGGGATCTAGCGGGACAGATACGCAGTATTTT
TRBV7-3,TRBD1,TRBJ1-5,once,CAYQGVEGNQPQHF,TGTGCCTACCAGGGGGTTGAGGGCAATCAGCCCCAGCATTTT